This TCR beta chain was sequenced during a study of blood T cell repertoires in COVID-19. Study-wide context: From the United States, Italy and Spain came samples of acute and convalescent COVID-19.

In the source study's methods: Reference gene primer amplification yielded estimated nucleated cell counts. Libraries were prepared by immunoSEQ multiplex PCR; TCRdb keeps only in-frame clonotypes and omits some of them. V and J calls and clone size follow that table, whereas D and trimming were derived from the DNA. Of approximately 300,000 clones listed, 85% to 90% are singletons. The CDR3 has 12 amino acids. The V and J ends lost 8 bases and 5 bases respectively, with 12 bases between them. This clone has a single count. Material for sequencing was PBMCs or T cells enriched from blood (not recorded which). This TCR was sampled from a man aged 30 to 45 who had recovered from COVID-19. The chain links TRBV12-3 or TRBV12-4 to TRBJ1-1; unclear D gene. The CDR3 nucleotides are TGTGCCAGCGAATCTCACGGGACTGAAGCTTTCTTT. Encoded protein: CASESHGTEAFF.